This TCR beta chain was captured by sequencing in a study of control samples from healthy donors and cancer patients. Per the germline V gene, CDR1 is SEHNR and CDR2 is FQNEAQ (reference sequence). Trimming removed 2 bases from V and 1 base from J; junction bases left unmatched: 8. The CDR3 length is 17 residues. Profiling relied on immunoSEQ multiplex PCR, and the TCRdb table lists in-frame clones only, not all of them. Of approximately 98,000 clones in the sample, approximately 84% were seen once. The chain has TRBV7-9 and TRBJ1-1, with 9 bases matching TRBD1. The sequence was collected from a man aged 18 to 30 in good health. The sample was blood. CDR3 sequence: CASSLTSYRGQNTEAFF. CDR3 bases: TGTGCCAGCAGCTTAACAAGTTACAGGGGGCAGAACACTGAAGCTTTCTTT.